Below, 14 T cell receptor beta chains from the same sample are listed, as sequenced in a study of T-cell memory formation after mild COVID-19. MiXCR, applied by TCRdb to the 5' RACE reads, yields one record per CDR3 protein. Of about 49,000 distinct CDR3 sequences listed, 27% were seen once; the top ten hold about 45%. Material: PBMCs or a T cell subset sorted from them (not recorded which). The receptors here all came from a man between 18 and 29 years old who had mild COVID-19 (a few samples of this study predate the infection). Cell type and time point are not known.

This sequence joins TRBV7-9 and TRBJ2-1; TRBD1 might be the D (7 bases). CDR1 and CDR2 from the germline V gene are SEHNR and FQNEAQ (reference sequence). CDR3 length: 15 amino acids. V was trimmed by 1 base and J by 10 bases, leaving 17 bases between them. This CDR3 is CASSLGRVADREQFF. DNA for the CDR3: TGTGCCAGCAGCTTAGGGAGGGTAGCGGACAGGGAGCAGTTCTTC.

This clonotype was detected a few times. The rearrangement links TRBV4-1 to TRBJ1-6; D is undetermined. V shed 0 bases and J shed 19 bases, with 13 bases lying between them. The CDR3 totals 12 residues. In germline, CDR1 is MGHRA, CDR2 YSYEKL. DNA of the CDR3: TGCGCCAGCAGCCAAGATCGGCGATGGTTTCACTTT. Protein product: CASSQDRRWFHF.

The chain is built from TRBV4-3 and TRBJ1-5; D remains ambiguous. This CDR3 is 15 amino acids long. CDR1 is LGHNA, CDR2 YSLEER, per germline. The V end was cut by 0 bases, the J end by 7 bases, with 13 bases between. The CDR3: CASSQDRSERQPQHF. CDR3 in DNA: TGCGCCAGCAGCCAAGATAGGTCTGAGAGGCAGCCCCAGCATTTT.

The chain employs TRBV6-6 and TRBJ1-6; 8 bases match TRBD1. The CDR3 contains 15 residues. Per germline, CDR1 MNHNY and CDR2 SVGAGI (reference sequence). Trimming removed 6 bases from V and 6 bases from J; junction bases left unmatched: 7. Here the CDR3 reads CASSRDRIINSPLHF. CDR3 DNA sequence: TGTGCCAGCAGCCGGGACAGGATAATTAATTCACCCCTCCACTTT.

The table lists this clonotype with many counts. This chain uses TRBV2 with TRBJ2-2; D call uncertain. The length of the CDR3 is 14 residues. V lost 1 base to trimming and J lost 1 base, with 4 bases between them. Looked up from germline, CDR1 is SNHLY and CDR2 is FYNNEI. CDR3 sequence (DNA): TGTGCCAGCAGTGAAGGCAAGAACACCGGGGAGCTGTTTTTT. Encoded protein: CASSEGKNTGELFF.

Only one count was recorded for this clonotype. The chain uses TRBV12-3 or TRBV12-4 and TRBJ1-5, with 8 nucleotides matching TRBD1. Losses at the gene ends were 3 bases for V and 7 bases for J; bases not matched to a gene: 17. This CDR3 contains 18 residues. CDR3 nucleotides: TGTGCCAGCAGTTTTTTGGGACGGACAGGGTTTTTACGGCAGCCCCAGCATTTT. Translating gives CASSFLGRTGFLRQPQHF.

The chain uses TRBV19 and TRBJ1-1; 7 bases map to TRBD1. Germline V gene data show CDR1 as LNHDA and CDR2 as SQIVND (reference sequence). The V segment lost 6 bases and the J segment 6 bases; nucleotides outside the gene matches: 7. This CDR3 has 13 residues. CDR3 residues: CASSRGGQSEAFF. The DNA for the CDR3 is TGTGCCAGTAGCAGGGGGGGCCAGTCTGAAGCTTTCTTT.

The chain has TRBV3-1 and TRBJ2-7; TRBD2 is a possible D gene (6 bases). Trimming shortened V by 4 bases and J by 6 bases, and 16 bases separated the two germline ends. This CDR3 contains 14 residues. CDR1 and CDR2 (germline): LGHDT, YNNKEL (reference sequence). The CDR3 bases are TGTGCCAGCAGCCCGGGAGCGAGGGCCTCCGAGCAGTACGTC. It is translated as CASSPGARASEQYV.

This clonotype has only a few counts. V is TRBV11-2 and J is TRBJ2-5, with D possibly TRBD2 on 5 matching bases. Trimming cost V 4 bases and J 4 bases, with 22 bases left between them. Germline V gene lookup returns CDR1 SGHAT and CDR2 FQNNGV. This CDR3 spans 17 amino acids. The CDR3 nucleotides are TGTGCCAGCAGCTCCCAAAGCATGGGCTCAGAGGGAGAGACCCAGTACTTC. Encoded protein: CASSSQSMGSEGETQYF.

The CDR3, as DNA: TGTGCCAGCAGTCCTGGGACAACGCTGCTTAGAGAGCTGTTTTTT. Translated: CASSPGTTLLRELFF. This chain links TRBV7-9 with TRBJ2-2; TRBD1 might be the D (6 bases). Germline CDR1 SEHNR, CDR2 FQNEAQ (reference sequence). Trimming left V 6 bases short and J 11 bases short, with 22 bases between. The CDR3 covers 15 residues.

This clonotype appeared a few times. The CDR3 DNA reads TGTGCCAGCAGCGCGTCTAGCGGGGGGCCAGATAGGGGTGAGCAGTTCTTC. It encodes CASSASSGGPDRGEQFF. This rearrangement joins TRBV9 to TRBJ2-1; 11 bases map to TRBD2. V shed 3 bases and J 9 bases; nucleotides not matched to a gene: 14. Germline V lookup: CDR1 SGDLS, CDR2 YYNGEE. The CDR3 has 17 residues.

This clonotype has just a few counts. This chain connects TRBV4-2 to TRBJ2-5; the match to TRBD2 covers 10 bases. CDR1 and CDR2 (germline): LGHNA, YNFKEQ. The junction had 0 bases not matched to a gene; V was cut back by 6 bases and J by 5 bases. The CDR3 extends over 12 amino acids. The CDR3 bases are TGTGCCAGCAGGGGACTAGCGGAGACCCAGTACTTC. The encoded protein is CASRGLAETQYF.

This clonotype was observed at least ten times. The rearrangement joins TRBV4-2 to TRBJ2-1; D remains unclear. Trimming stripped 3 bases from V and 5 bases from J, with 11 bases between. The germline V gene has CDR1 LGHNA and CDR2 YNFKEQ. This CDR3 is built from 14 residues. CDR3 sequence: CASSQSLENNEQFF. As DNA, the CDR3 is TGTGCCAGCAGCCAGTCGCTAGAGAACAATGAGCAGTTCTTC.

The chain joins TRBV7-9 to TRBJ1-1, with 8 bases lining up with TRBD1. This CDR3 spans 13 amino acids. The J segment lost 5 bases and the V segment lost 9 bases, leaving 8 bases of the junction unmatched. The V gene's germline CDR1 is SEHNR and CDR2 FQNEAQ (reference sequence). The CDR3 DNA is TGTGCCAGTAGAGACAGGGGAGGGACTGAAGCTTTCTTT. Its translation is CASRDRGGTEAFF.